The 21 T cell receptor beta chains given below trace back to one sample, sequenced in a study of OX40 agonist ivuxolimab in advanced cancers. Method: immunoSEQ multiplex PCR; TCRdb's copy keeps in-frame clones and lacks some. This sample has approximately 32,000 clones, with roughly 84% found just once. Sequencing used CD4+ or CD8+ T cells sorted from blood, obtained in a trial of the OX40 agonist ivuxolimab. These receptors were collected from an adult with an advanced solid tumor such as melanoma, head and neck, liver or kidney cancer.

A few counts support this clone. The chain's CDR3 is CASSTGTSGRQEYF. The CDR3 DNA is TGTGCCAGCAGCACCGGGACTAGCGGGAGACAAGAGTACTTC. The rearrangement links TRBV5-6 to TRBJ2-7; 14 nucleotides line up with TRBD2. Germline V gives CDR1 SGHDT, CDR2 YYEEEE. With V trimmed by 4 bases and J by 11 bases, 8 bases remained unmatched. This CDR3 is built from 14 residues.

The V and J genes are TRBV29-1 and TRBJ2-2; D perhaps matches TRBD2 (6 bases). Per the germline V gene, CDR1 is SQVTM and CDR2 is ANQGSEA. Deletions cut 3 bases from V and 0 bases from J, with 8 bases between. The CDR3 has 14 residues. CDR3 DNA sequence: TGCAGCGTTGATAGCGGATCGAACACCGGGGAGCTGTTTTTT. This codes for CSVDSGSNTGELFF.

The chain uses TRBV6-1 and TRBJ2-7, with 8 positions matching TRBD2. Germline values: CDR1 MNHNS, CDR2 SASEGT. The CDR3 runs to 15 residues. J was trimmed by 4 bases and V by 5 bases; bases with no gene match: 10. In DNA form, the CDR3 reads TGTGCCAGCAGTACCCAGCGGGAGAGGATTTACGAGCAGTACTTC. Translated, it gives CASSTQRERIYEQYF.

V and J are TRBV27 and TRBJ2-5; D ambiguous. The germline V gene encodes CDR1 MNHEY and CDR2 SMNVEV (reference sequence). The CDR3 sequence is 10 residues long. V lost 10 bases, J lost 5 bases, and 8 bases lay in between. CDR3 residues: CATGVETQYF. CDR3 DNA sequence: TGTGCCACCGGCGTGGAGACCCAGTACTTC.

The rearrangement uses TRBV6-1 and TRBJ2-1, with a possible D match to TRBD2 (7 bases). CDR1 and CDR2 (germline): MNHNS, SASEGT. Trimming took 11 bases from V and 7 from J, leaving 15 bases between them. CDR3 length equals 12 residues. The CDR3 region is CASPGGKNEQFF. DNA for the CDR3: TGTGCCTCTCCGGGGGGCAAGAATGAGCAGTTCTTC.

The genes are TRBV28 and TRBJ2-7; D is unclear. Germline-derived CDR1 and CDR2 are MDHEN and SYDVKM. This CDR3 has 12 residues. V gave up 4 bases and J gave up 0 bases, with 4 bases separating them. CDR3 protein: CASSSSSYEQYF. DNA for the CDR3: TGTGCCAGCAGTTCAAGCTCCTACGAGCAGTACTTC.

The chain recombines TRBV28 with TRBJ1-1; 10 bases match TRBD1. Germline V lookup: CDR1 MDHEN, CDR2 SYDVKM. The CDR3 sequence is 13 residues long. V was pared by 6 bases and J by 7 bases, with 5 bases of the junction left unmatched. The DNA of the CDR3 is TGTGCCAGCAGCGACAGGGGGCGCATTGAAGCTTTCTTT. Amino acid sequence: CASSDRGRIEAFF.

CDR3 DNA: TGTGCCAGCAGCCTCCTCCGGGGTAGTAACTCCGAGCAGTACTTC. Encoded protein: CASSLLRGSNSEQYF. The rearrangement uses TRBV27 and TRBJ2-7, with D possibly TRBD2 on 5 matching bases. Germline V lookup: CDR1 MNHEY, CDR2 SMNVEV (reference sequence). The CDR3 length is 15 residues. Trimming took 6 bases from V and 6 from J, leaving 21 bases between them.

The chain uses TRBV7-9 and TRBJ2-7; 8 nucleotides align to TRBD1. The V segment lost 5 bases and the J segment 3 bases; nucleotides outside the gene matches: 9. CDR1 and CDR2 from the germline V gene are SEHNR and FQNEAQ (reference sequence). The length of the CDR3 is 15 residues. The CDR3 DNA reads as TGTGCCAGCAGCCCAGGGGGCGTCCCCAGCTACGAGCAGTACTTC. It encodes CASSPGGVPSYEQYF.

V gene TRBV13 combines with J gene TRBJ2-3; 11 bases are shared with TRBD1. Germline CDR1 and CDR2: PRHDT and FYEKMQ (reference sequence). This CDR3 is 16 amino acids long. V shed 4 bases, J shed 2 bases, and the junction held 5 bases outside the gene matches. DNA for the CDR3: TGTGCCAGCAGCTACAGGACAGGGGGCTTCACAGATACGCAGTATTTT. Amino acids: CASSYRTGGFTDTQYF.

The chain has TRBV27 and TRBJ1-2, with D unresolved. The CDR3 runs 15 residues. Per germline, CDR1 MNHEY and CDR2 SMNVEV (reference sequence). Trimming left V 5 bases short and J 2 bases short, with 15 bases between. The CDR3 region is CASSPRQPINYGYTF. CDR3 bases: TGTGCCAGCAGTCCCCGGCAGCCGATAAACTATGGCTACACCTTC.

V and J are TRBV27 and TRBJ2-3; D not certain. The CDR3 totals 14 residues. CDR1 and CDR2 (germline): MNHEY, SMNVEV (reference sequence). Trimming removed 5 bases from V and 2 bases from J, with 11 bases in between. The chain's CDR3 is CASSVGLTTDTQYF. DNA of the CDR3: TGTGCCAGCAGTGTAGGGTTAACCACAGATACGCAGTATTTT.

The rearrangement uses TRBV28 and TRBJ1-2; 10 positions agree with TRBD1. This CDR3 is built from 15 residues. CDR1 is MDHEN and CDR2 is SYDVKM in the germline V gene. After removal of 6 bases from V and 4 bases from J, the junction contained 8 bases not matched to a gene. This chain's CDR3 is CASRPTGTGVYGYTF. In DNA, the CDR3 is TGTGCCAGCAGACCTACCGGGACAGGGGTCTATGGCTACACCTTC.

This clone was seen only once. Here the CDR3 DNA reads TGTGCCAGCAGCCAACCAGGGACAGGGATCTGGAGTGAGCAGTTCTTC. It codes for CASSQPGTGIWSEQFF. The chain employs TRBV7-3 and TRBJ2-1; TRBD1 matches at 9 bases. Trimming at V came to 5 bases and at J to 9 bases, leaving 14 bases not matched to a gene. The CDR3 loop spans 16 amino acids. Germline CDR1 and CDR2: SGHTA and FQGTGA.

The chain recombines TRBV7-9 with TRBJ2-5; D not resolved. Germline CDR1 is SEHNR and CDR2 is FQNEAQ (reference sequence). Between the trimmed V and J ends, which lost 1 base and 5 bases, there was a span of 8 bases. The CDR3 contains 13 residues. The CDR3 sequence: CASSLGAGETQYF. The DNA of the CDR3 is TGTGCCAGCAGCTTAGGGGCCGGGGAGACCCAGTACTTC.

CDR3 DNA: TGTGCCAGCAGCTTAGCGCTAATGGGGGAAGAGACCCAGTACTTC. It specifies CASSLALMGEETQYF. The chain is built from TRBV7-6 and TRBJ2-5, with D perhaps being TRBD1 or TRBD2 (5 bases each). Germline V CDR1 and CDR2: SGHVS, FNYEAQ. The CDR3 consists of 15 residues. V gave up 0 bases and J gave up 3 bases, with 11 bases separating them.

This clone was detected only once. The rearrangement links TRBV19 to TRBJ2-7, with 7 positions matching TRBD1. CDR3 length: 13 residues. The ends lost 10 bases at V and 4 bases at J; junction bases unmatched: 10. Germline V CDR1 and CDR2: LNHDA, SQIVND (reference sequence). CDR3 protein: CATSRDRAYEQYF. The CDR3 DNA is TGTGCCACCTCTCGGGACAGAGCTTACGAGCAGTACTTC. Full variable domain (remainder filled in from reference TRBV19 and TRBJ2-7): DGGITQSPKYLFRKEGQNVTLSCEQNLNHDAMYWYRQDPGQGLRLIYYSQIVNDFQKGDIAEGYSVSREKKESFPLTVTSAQKNPTAFYLCATSRDRAYEQYFGPGTRLTVT.

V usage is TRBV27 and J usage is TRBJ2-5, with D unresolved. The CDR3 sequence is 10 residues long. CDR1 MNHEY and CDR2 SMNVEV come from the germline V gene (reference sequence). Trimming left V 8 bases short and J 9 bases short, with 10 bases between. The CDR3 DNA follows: TGTGCCAGCGGCCTAAGGCCCCAGTACTTC. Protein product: CASGLRPQYF.

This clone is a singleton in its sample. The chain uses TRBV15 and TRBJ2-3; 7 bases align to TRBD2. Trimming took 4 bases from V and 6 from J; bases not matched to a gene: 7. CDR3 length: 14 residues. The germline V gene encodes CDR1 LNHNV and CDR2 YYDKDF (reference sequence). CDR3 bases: TGTGCCACCAGCAACGCGGGGGAGGCGGATACGCAGTATTTT. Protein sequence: CATSNAGEADTQYF.

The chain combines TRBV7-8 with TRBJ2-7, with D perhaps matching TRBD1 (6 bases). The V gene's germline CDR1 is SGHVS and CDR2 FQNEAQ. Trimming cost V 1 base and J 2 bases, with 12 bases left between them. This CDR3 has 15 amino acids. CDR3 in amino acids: CASSLGLGQPYEQYF. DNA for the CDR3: TGTGCCAGCAGCTTAGGTCTAGGACAGCCCTACGAGCAGTACTTC.

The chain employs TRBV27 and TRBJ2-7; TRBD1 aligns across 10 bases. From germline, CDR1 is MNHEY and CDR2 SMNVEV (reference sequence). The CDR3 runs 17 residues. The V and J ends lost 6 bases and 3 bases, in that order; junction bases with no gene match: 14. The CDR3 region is CASSLPPRQGAHYEQYF. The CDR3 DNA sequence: TGTGCCAGCAGCCTACCCCCCCGACAGGGGGCTCACTACGAGCAGTACTTC.